What follows is one T cell receptor beta chain and its context. The record originates from a study of control samples from healthy donors and cancer patients. The method was immunoSEQ multiplex PCR; TCRdb's version includes in-frame clones alone and lacks a portion of them. The sample shows roughly 43,000 clones, more than 70% of them seen only once. The sample was PBMCs. This sequence was found in a woman aged 60-75 years with lung cancer.

The CDR3 reads CASSEALQGKLFF. The CDR3 DNA reads TGTGCCAGCAGTGAAGCGCTTCAGGGAAAACTGTTTTTT. The gene calls are TRBV6-1 and TRBJ1-4; possible D gene TRBD1, 5 bases. Germline CDR1 is MNHNS and CDR2 is SASEGT. The CDR3 spans 13 residues. The germline V and J ends were trimmed by 0 bases and 10 bases, with 9 bases remaining between them.